This passage covers 16 T cell receptor beta chains from one sample sequenced in a study of T cells after yellow fever vaccination. TCRdb recomputed calls from the 5' RACE reads with MiXCR, one row per CDR3 protein. Counted here are a few hundred thousand distinct CDR3 sequences, around 6.8% occurring once; the ten biggest clones make up 15% to 20%. The source material was PBMCs, sampled around 45 days after the first yellow fever vaccination. These receptors all stem from a man between 18 and 35 years old who received the YFV17D yellow fever vaccine.

This chain joins TRBV20-1 and TRBJ2-2; D is unclear. CDR1 DFQATT and CDR2 SNEGSKA come from the germline V gene (reference sequence). This CDR3 has 14 amino acids. Trimming stripped 4 bases from V and 2 bases from J, with 11 bases between. The DNA of the CDR3 is TGCAGTGCTATAAAAGAGATAAACACCGGGGAGCTGTTTTTT. Protein sequence: CSAIKEINTGELFF.

This clonotype was detected many times. The J gene is TRBJ1-4, the V gene TRBV5-5; the D is unclear. The ends were cut back, 0 bases at V and 1 base at J, with 13 bases in the middle. The CDR3 contains 17 residues. Germline CDR1 SGHKS, CDR2 YYEKEE (reference sequence). CDR3 sequence: CASSLAGLFVTNEKLFF. CDR3 coding DNA: TGTGCCAGCAGCTTGGCTGGACTATTCGTAACTAATGAAAAACTGTTTTTT.

This chain's CDR3 is CASSAGGAEETQYF. The CDR3 DNA follows: TGCGCCAGCAGCGCCGGGGGGGCAGAAGAGACCCAGTACTTC. The chain is built from TRBV5-1 and TRBJ2-5; 8 bases fit TRBD2. Germline V gene sequence: CDR1 SGHRS, CDR2 YFSETQ. V lost 4 bases to trimming and J lost 3 bases; unmatched junction nucleotides: 5. The CDR3 length is 14 residues.

The chain is built from TRBV6-2 or TRBV6-3 and TRBJ2-3, with TRBD2 matching over 8 bases. V shed 8 bases and J 5 bases; nucleotides not matched to a gene: 15. Germline V gene data show CDR1 as MNHEY and CDR2 as SVGEGT. The CDR3 covers 16 residues. The CDR3 region has the DNA TGTGCCAGCGGTGCAACGACCGGGGGGGCCAGAGATACGCAGTATTTT. Translated, it gives CASGATTGGARDTQYF.

This clonotype was counted at least ten times. This sequence joins TRBV5-1 and TRBJ2-1; perhaps TRBD2 as D (5 bases). Deletions cut 6 bases from V and 0 bases from J, with 10 bases between. Germline-derived CDR1 and CDR2 are SGHRS and YFSETQ. The CDR3 totals 14 residues. The CDR3 protein is CASNRGSSYNEQFF. CDR3 sequence (DNA): TGCGCCAGCAATCGTGGGAGCTCCTACAATGAGCAGTTCTTC.

This clonotype turned up a few times. The rearrangement links TRBV12-3 or TRBV12-4 to TRBJ1-5; tentatively, D is TRBD1 (5 bases). The CDR3 consists of 12 residues. The germline V and J ends were trimmed by 8 bases and 7 bases, with 12 bases remaining between them. This CDR3 is CASALQVQPQHF. Here the CDR3 DNA reads TGTGCCAGCGCCCTACAGGTCCAGCCCCAGCATTTT.

There are many counts of this clonotype. This sequence joins TRBV29-1 and TRBJ2-5, with a weak D call TRBD1 (5 bases). The CDR3 sequence is 12 residues long. The V end was cut by 7 bases, the J end by 2 bases, with 11 bases between. Per the germline V gene, CDR1 is SQVTM and CDR2 is ANQGSEA. The CDR3 DNA reads TGCAGCGGCTCGGCAGGGCAAGAGACCCAGTACTTC. Translated, it gives CSGSAGQETQYF.

This clonotype was counted only a few times. The chain employs TRBV12-3 or TRBV12-4 and TRBJ2-1; 9 nucleotides match TRBD2. The trim removed 5 bases at V and 4 bases at J, leaving 3 bases unmatched. The CDR3 contains 14 residues. For the CDR3, the DNA is TGTGCCAGCAGTCAAAGCGGGGGGTACAATGAGCAGTTCTTC. This gives the protein CASSQSGGYNEQFF.

As to this clonotype: Possible read error: a much larger clone is one base away. The V and J genes are TRBV10-3 and TRBJ2-7; a possible D gene is TRBD2 (5 bases). The CDR3 spans 15 residues. The germline V gene encodes CDR1 ENHRY and CDR2 SYGVKD. V lost 2 bases and J 3 bases, leaving 14 bases between the germline ends. The CDR3 sequence is CAISEPGIGIYEQYF. In nucleotides, the CDR3 is TGTGCCATCAGTGAGCCCGGGATAGGGATCTACGAGCAGTACTTC.

About this clonotype itself: Since no conserved phenylalanine or tryptophan closes the CDR3, a read error is the likely cause. The DNA is omitted, as the CDR3 cannot be located on it reliably, and the CDR3 follows TCRdb's listing. The chain is built from TRBV7-9 and TRBJ2-1; the D call TRBD1 from the table was never checked on the DNA. The CDR3 has 13 amino acids, counting both end residues. CDR1 is SEHNR and CDR2 is FQNEAQ in the germline V gene (reference sequence). CDR3 residues: CASSPPSGTPTIL.

At least ten counts were recorded for this clonotype. The chain links TRBV24-1 to TRBJ2-1; 10 bases match TRBD1. This CDR3 contains 17 residues. Germline CDR1 is KGHDR and CDR2 is SFDVKD. Trimming removed 3 bases from V and 4 bases from J; junction bases left unmatched: 8. The CDR3 here is CATSDASGTGAYNEQFF. CDR3 DNA sequence: TGTGCCACCAGTGATGCCTCCGGGACAGGGGCGTACAATGAGCAGTTCTTC.

This clonotype was seen at least ten times. The V gene is TRBV5-1, the J gene TRBJ2-5; D is unresolved. The germline gives CDR1 SGHRS, CDR2 YFSETQ. The length of the CDR3 is 11 residues. Trimming took 0 bases from V and 3 from J, leaving 0 bases between them. Here the CDR3 reads CASSLEETQYF. Written as DNA, the CDR3 is TGCGCCAGCAGCTTGGAAGAGACCCAGTACTTC.

This clonotype appeared a few times. The chain joins TRBV25-1 to TRBJ1-1, with D hard to call. Trimming shortened V by 4 bases and J by 4 bases, and 10 bases separated the two germline ends. This CDR3 spans 13 amino acids. Germline V gene lookup returns CDR1 MGHDK and CDR2 SYGVNS. This CDR3 is CASSGGWGTEAFF. DNA for the CDR3: TGTGCCAGCAGTGGAGGCTGGGGCACTGAAGCTTTCTTT.

This clonotype was found a few times. The rearrangement links TRBV7-2 to TRBJ1-1, with a weak D call TRBD1 (5 bases). The V end lost 1 base, the J end lost 4 bases, and 16 bases lay between the germline ends. The CDR3 extends over 16 amino acids. The germline gives CDR1 SGHTA, CDR2 FQGNSA. The CDR3 sequence: CASSLEGPNLGTEAFF. The CDR3 nucleotides read TGTGCCAGCAGCTTAGAGGGACCCAACTTGGGCACTGAAGCTTTCTTT.

A remark on this clonotype: A much bigger clone sits one base away, suggesting this may be a read error. J is TRBJ2-1 and V is TRBV5-6; D ambiguous. The V gene's germline CDR1 is SGHDT and CDR2 YYEEEE. The V end lost 3 bases, the J end lost 8 bases, and 12 bases lay between the germline ends. The CDR3 loop spans 13 amino acids. The CDR3, as DNA: TGTGCCAGCAGCTCCGGTACGGTATATGAGCAGTTCTTC. Its protein is CASSSGTVYEQFF.

At least ten counts were recorded for this clonotype. The chain has TRBV5-1 and TRBJ1-5; D is uncertain. CDR3 length: 15 residues. CDR1 and CDR2 (germline): SGHRS, YFSETQ. V was pared by 0 bases and J by 2 bases, with 9 bases between. CDR3: CASSLVPGGNQPQHF. The DNA for the CDR3 is TGCGCCAGCAGCTTGGTTCCCGGTGGCAATCAGCCCCAGCATTTT.